The subject of this entry is one T cell receptor (beta chain). Its antigen remains unknown. Sorts performed in triplicate captured 300,000 to 350,000 cells each from every CD8+ T cell subset. Naive CD8+ T cells showed CD45RO-CCR7+CD27+CD95-. These data belong to a study of CXCR3-negative and CXCR3-positive naive CD8 T cells. Findings of the study overall: The majority of assays used fresh PBMCs, and CXCR3 expression partially decreased after cryopreservation. Surface CD5 matched across naive subsets, and TRB CDR3 properties served to infer TCR strength.

UMI-labeled 5' RACE TRB cDNA libraries were prepared from the cells. TCRdb reprocessed the 5' RACE reads and reports one entry per CDR3 protein, with no DNA. The table counts fewer than 95,000 distinct CDR3 sequences; 0.85% to 1.4% lies in the top ten. The germline V gene encodes CDR1 SEHNR and CDR2 FQNEAQ (reference sequence). CDR3 length: 13 residues. The sample comprised naive CXCR3- CD8+ T cells from blood. Subset meaning: CD45RO-CCR7+CD27+CD95- naive CD8+ T cells lacking CXCR3 (TNR3-). This sequence joins TRBV7-9 and TRBJ2-1; TCRdb indicates TRBD1, and absent DNA this call remains unverified. The sequence was obtained from a human donor in good health. Some clones in this sample may be carry-over from other donors' samples. This CDR3 reads CASVTGYYNEQFF. Full variable domain (rest looked up from reference TRBV7-9 and TRBJ2-1): DTGVSQNPRHKITKRGQNVTFRCDPISEHNRLYWYRQTLGQGPEFLTYFQNEAQLEKSRLLSDRFSAERPKGSFSTLEIQRTEQGDSAMYLCASVTGYYNEQFFGPGTRLTVL.